A selection of T cell receptor beta chains follows, all from one sample in a study of blood T cell repertoires in COVID-19. Sequenced by immunoSEQ multiplex PCR; TCRdb stores in-frame clones only, minus some. Of under 95,000 clones in the sample, 70% to 90% were seen once. The sample was peripheral blood. The receptors derive from a man between 60 and 75 years old with acute or convalescent COVID-19. The CDR3 runs from the conserved cysteine through the conserved F or W. The D gene is left open where the match is weak. A clone size is listed for some rows: how often the clone was seen (once, few, many), or a class if it is expanded.

.	TRBV18	TRBD1	15	TRBJ2-7	CASSPRTGNSYEQYF	TGTGCCAGCTCACCACGGACAGGGAATTCCTACGAGCAGTACTTC
.	TRBV3-1/TRBV3-2	.	18	TRBJ1-4	CASSQDRHRARTNEKLFF	TGTGCCAGCAGCCAAGATCGTCACAGGGCTCGGACTAATGAAAAACTGTTTTTT
once	TRBV9	.	15	TRBJ1-4	CASSLAPLGREKLFF	TGTGCCAGCAGCTTAGCACCTTTAGGGAGGGAAAAACTGTTTTTT
.	TRBV6-6	TRBD1	15	TRBJ1-4	CASRDTRDSVEKLFF	TGTGCCAGCAGGGACACCCGGGACAGCGTCGAAAAACTGTTTTTT
.	TRBV5-5	.	19	TRBJ1-3	CASFGTYPPGINSGNTIYF	TGTGCCAGCTTCGGGACATATCCACCAGGGATAAACTCTGGAAACACCATATATTTT
.	TRBV5-4	.	13	TRBJ1-1	CASSLFLTTEAFF	TGTGCCAGCAGCTTATTTCTGACAACTGAAGCTTTCTTT
.	TRBV6-5	TRBD1	14	TRBJ2-5	CASSLDRVQETQYF	TGTGCCAGCAGTCTTGACAGGGTCCAAGAGACCCAGTACTTC
.	TRBV4-3	.	15	TRBJ1-1	CASSPNLLSNTEAFF	TGCGCCAGCAGCCCTAACCTCTTGTCGAACACTGAAGCTTTCTTT
.	TRBV5-1	TRBD2	17	TRBJ2-7	CASSLAPRTSGSYEQYF	TGCGCCAGCAGCTTGGCCCCCCGGACTAGCGGTTCCTACGAGCAGTACTTC
.	TRBV10-1	TRBD2	18	TRBJ2-1	CASSEENHLAGGWGEQFF	TGCGCCAGCAGTGAGGAGAACCACCTAGCGGGGGGCTGGGGTGAGCAGTTCTTC
.	TRBV7-2	TRBD1	14	TRBJ1-1	CASSLGQGNTEAFF	TGTGCCAGCAGCTTAGGACAGGGGAACACTGAAGCTTTCTTT
.	TRBV5-4	.	12	TRBJ2-3	CASGEITDTQYF	TGTGCCAGCGGTGAGATCACAGATACGCAGTATTTT
.	TRBV5-6	.	15	TRBJ1-1	CASSPGWGGQTEAFF	TGTGCCAGCAGCCCCGGGTGGGGTGGACAGACTGAAGCTTTCTTT
.	TRBV5-4	.	14	TRBJ1-4	CASSPTQGNEKLFF	TGTGCCAGCAGCCCTACCCAGGGAAACGAAAAACTGTTTTTT
.	TRBV10-2	TRBD2	16	TRBJ2-1	CASSGSSGGNYNEQFF	TGCGCCAGCAGTGGGTCTAGCGGGGGTAACTACAATGAGCAGTTCTTC
.	TRBV6-5	TRBD1	13	TRBJ2-7	CASSRGQSYEQYF	TGTGCCAGCAGCAGGGGACAGTCCTACGAGCAGTACTTC
.	TRBV9	TRBD2	15	TRBJ2-7	CASSVGGGAVYEQYF	TGTGCCAGCAGCGTAGGCGGGGGGGCTGTCTACGAGCAGTACTTC
.	TRBV19	TRBD2	16	TRBJ2-7	CASSGASGGAANEQYF	TGTGCCAGTAGTGGAGCTAGCGGGGGGGCTGCGAACGAGCAGTACTTC
once	TRBV6-5	.	15	TRBJ1-2	CASSLRRQGSDGYTF	TGTGCCAGCTCCCTACGTCGGCAGGGGTCGGATGGCTACACCTTC
.	TRBV12-5	TRBD1	17	TRBJ2-7	CASGLAEKTGAHYEQYF	TGTGCTAGTGGTTTGGCCGAAAAGACAGGGGCCCACTACGAGCAGTACTTC
.	TRBV12-5	TRBD1	15	TRBJ1-2	CASGGSGTGNYGYTF	TGTGCTAGTGGTGGGTCCGGGACAGGCAACTATGGCTACACCTTC
once	TRBV3-1/TRBV3-2	TRBD1	13	TRBJ1-2	CASSLKGQGRATF	TGTGCCAGCAGCCTGAAAGGACAGGGTAGGGCCACCTTC
.	TRBV27	.	19	TRBJ2-2	CASSFRQGYLFGFSGELFF	TGTGCCAGCAGTTTCCGGCAGGGATATCTATTCGGGTTTTCCGGGGAGCTGTTTTTT
.	TRBV5-6	TRBD1	16	TRBJ1-2	CASSSIGQGALYGYTF	TGTGCCAGCAGCTCTATCGGACAGGGGGCACTCTATGGCTACACCTTC
.	TRBV29-1	TRBD1	13	TRBJ2-5	CSALDREKETQYF	TGCAGCGCCCTGGACAGGGAAAAAGAGACCCAGTACTTC
few	TRBV7-2	TRBD1	15	TRBJ2-5	CASSLGGTGQETQYF	TGTGCCAGCAGCTTAGGGGGGACAGGACAAGAGACCCAGTACTTC
.	TRBV9	TRBD2	14	TRBJ2-7	CASSKGLVAYEQYF	TGTGCCAGCAGCAAGGGACTAGTGGCGTACGAGCAGTACTTC
once	TRBV7-2	.	15	TRBJ1-6	CASSQMTGNNSPLHF	TGTGCCAGCAGCCAGATGACAGGCAATAATTCACCCCTCCACTTT
.	TRBV30	TRBD1	15	TRBJ1-1	CAWMGGQIMNTEAFF	TGTGCCTGGATGGGGGGACAGATCATGAACACTGAAGCTTTCTTT
.	TRBV29-1	TRBD1	14	TRBJ2-1	CSVLGAGGPNEQFF	TGCAGCGTTCTAGGGGCAGGGGGACCGAATGAGCAGTTCTTC
.	TRBV19	TRBD2	16	TRBJ2-2	CASSIRGEVGTGELFF	TGTGCCAGTAGTATACGGGGGGAGGTAGGCACCGGGGAGCTGTTTTTT